This T cell receptor beta chain was sequenced for a study of OX40 agonist ivuxolimab in advanced cancers. This CDR3 has 13 residues. Per germline, CDR1 MNHEY and CDR2 SVGAGI. V lost 2 bases to trimming and J lost 6 bases, with 11 bases between them. Clones were read by immunoSEQ multiplex PCR, and TCRdb kept only the in-frame ones, dropping some. This table has 90,000 to 100,000 clones, approximately 80% appearing once. This rearrangement joins TRBV6-5 to TRBJ2-7; D perhaps matches TRBD2 (6 bases). The receptor's source is an adult with an advanced solid tumor such as melanoma, head and neck, liver or kidney cancer. Sequenced material: CD4+ or CD8+ T cells sorted from blood, taken in a trial of the OX40 agonist ivuxolimab. Here the CDR3 reads CASSYNRGTEQYF. CDR3 nucleotide sequence: TGTGCCAGCAGTTACAATCGCGGGACCGAGCAGTACTTC.